What follows are 23 T cell receptor beta chains derived from one specimen sequenced in a study of TIL therapy for anti-PD-1-resistant metastatic lung cancer. Time point denoted: pre-treatment sample, taken before nivolumab and TIL therapy. Most excised metastases sampled were pleural nodules or supraclavicular lymph nodes. This was the immunoSEQ v3 assay. Clones were read by immunoSEQ multiplex PCR, and TCRdb kept only the in-frame ones, dropping some. This sample has approximately 95,000 clones, with 65% found just once. The material sequenced was tumor tissue, taken at baseline. The receptor set was obtained from a person aged 25 to 85 with non-small cell lung cancer.

The CDR3 DNA sequence: TGTGCCAGCAGTGGGACAGCTCAAGAGACCCAGTACTTC. Amino acid sequence: CASSGTAQETQYF. The chain carries TRBV28 and TRBJ2-5, with 7 positions matching TRBD1. CDR1 is MDHEN and CDR2 is SYDVKM in the germline V gene. Trimming took 5 bases from V and 2 from J; bases not matched to a gene: 2. The CDR3 is 13 residues long.

This clone was picked up a small number of times. J is TRBJ2-7 and V is TRBV18, with D possibly matching TRBD2 (5 bases). V was cut by 6 bases and J by 6 bases, with 15 bases left in between. The CDR3 runs to 13 residues. CDR1 and CDR2 from the germline V gene are KGHSH and LQKENI. The CDR3 DNA reads as TGTGCCAGCTCCCCCTCTGGGGAGCCCGAGCAGTACTTC. It codes for CASSPSGEPEQYF.

This clone was detected only a few times. The chain has TRBV4-3 and TRBJ1-2; no reliable D call. CDR3 length: 13 amino acids. The V and J ends lost 0 bases and 4 bases respectively, with 6 bases between them. The germline V gene has CDR1 LGHNA and CDR2 YSLEER. The CDR3 DNA reads TGCGCCAGCAGCCAAGACCCTCTCTATGGCTACACCTTC. Residues: CASSQDPLYGYTF.

The CDR3 DNA reads as TGTGCCAGCAGCTTAGTCAGTAGAGTTAACACCGGGGAGCTGTTTTTT. This codes for CASSLVSRVNTGELFF. This rearrangement joins TRBV7-6 to TRBJ2-2; D is undetermined. The CDR3 covers 16 residues. Germline V lookup: CDR1 SGHVS, CDR2 FNYEAQ. Between the trimmed V and J ends, which lost 1 base and 2 bases, there was a span of 11 bases.

CDR3 DNA sequence: TGTGCCAGCAGCTTAGCTCCAGGGGCGAACACTGAAGCTTTCTTT. This encodes CASSLAPGANTEAFF. The chain has TRBV13 and TRBJ1-1, with a possible D match to TRBD1 (6 bases). There are 15 residues in the CDR3. In germline, CDR1 is PRHDT, CDR2 FYEKMQ (reference sequence). With 1 base removed from V and 1 base from J, the gap between germline ends came to 10 bases.

The chain has TRBV18 and TRBJ1-1, with TRBD1 identical over 7 bases. Germline assignment: CDR1 KGHSH and CDR2 LQKENI. This CDR3 is 13 amino acids long. The ends lost 5 bases at V and 7 bases at J; junction bases unmatched: 7. CDR3: CASSGGGRDEAFF. The CDR3 DNA follows: TGTGCCAGCTCAGGAGGGGGCCGGGATGAAGCTTTCTTT.

CDR3 region: CASSQIPSVSYEQYF. CDR3 nucleotides: TGTGCCAGCAGCCAAATTCCTAGCGTATCCTACGAGCAGTACTTC. The gene calls are TRBV7-6 and TRBJ2-7, with D maybe TRBD2 (6 bases). The ends were cut back, 5 bases at V and 1 base at J, with 15 bases in the middle. The CDR3 is 15 residues long. The V gene's germline CDR1 is SGHVS and CDR2 FNYEAQ.

The table lists this clone with a few counts. V and J are TRBV12-2 and TRBJ2-3; the D call of TRBD2 is as the table states it, not checked on the DNA. TRBV12-2 corresponds to a pseudogene. The CDR3 runs 17 residues. CDR3 sequence (DNA): TGTGCAAGTCGCTTACCCGCGGGGGGGGCTAGCACAGATACGCAGTATTTT. Translation gives CASRLPAGGASTDTQYF.

The rearrangement links TRBV10-3 to TRBJ2-5; D is ambiguous. V lost 6 bases to trimming and J lost 5 bases, with 10 bases between them. The CDR3 is made up of 12 amino acids. Germline V CDR1 and CDR2: ENHRY, SYGVKD. The CDR3 DNA is TGTGCCATCAGGGGTAGTATGGAGACCCAGTACTTC. Its protein is CAIRGSMETQYF.

The gene calls are TRBV5-1 and TRBJ1-5; no clear D gene. This CDR3 region has 15 residues. Trimming shortened V by 0 bases and J by 1 base, and 8 bases separated the two germline ends. The V gene's germline CDR1 is SGHRS and CDR2 YFSETQ. CDR3 DNA sequence: TGCGCCAGCAGCTTGGAATTCGGGAGCAATCAGCCCCAGCATTTT. It encodes CASSLEFGSNQPQHF. The whole variable domain, remainder taken from reference TRBV5-1 and TRBJ1-5, is KAGVTQTPRYLIKTRGQQVTLSCSPISGHRSVSWYQQTPGQGLQFLFEYFSETQRNKGNFPGRFSGRQFSNSRSEMNVSTLELGDSALYLCASSLEFGSNQPQHFGDGTRLSIL.

The rearrangement joins TRBV5-5 to TRBJ2-3; TRBD2 matches 9 bases. V was pared by 2 bases and J by 5 bases, with 9 bases of the junction left unmatched. The CDR3 runs to 16 residues. CDR1 and CDR2 (germline): SGHKS, YYEKEE (reference sequence). CDR3 bases: TGTGCCAGCAGCTTTAATCCTAGCGGGGCTCTAGATACGCAGTATTTT. Protein sequence: CASSFNPSGALDTQYF. The variable domain in full, completed from reference TRBV5-5 and TRBJ2-3, reads DAGVTQSPTHLIKTRGQQVTLRCSPISGHKSVSWYQQVLGQGPQFIFQYYEKEERGRGNFPDRFSARQFPNYSSELNVNALLLGDSALYLCASSFNPSGALDTQYFGPGTRLTVL.

V and J are TRBV28 and TRBJ1-2; D unclear. Deletions cut 4 bases from V and 5 bases from J, with 11 bases between. The CDR3 spans 13 residues. The germline CDR1 and CDR2 sequences are MDHEN and SYDVKM. The CDR3 DNA is TGTGCCAGCAGTTCGACCAGTTCATATGGCTACACCTTC. It is translated as CASSSTSSYGYTF.

The chain has TRBV5-6 and TRBJ2-5, with D hard to call. The germline V gene has CDR1 SGHDT and CDR2 YYEEEE. V lost 0 bases, J lost 1 base, and 1 base lay in between. The CDR3 loop spans 12 amino acids. CDR3 residues: CASSLVQETQYF. CDR3 coding DNA: TGTGCCAGCAGCTTGGTCCAAGAGACCCAGTACTTC.

J is TRBJ1-2 and V is TRBV11-3; D ambiguous. Per the germline V gene, CDR1 is SGHNT and CDR2 is YENEEA. The CDR3 spans 16 residues. Trimming left V 5 bases short and J 1 base short, with 17 bases between. CDR3 sequence reads: CASSPLRQLFNYGYTF. CDR3 nucleotide sequence: TGTGCCAGCAGCCCCCTCAGGCAACTCTTTAACTATGGCTACACCTTC.

V and J are TRBV5-4 and TRBJ2-7, with a tentative D call TRBD1 (5 bases). There are 14 residues in the CDR3. Germline values: CDR1 SGHNT, CDR2 YYREEE (reference sequence). Trimming cost V 5 bases and J 0 bases, with 12 bases left between them. CDR3 loop: CASSGQGSSYEQYF. The DNA for the CDR3 is TGTGCCAGCAGTGGCCAGGGCAGCTCCTACGAGCAGTACTTC.

This clone has only one observation. CDR3: CASSQDVGLSYEQYF. CDR3 DNA: TGTGCCAGCTCACAGGACGTCGGGTTGAGTTACGAGCAGTACTTC. V usage is TRBV18 and J usage is TRBJ2-7; D ambiguous. Looked up from germline, CDR1 is KGHSH and CDR2 is LQKENI. The ends were cut back, 4 bases at V and 4 bases at J, with 17 bases in the middle. The CDR3 contains 15 residues.

V is TRBV4-1 and J is TRBJ2-7; 11 positions match TRBD2. Germline V gene data show CDR1 as MGHRA and CDR2 as YSYEKL. Trimming at V came to 4 bases and at J to 2 bases, leaving 4 bases not matched to a gene. The CDR3 totals 15 residues. Here the CDR3 DNA reads TGCGCCAGCAGCCCTGGGACTAGCGGAGCCTACGAGCAGTACTTC. It yields the protein CASSPGTSGAYEQYF.

The rearrangement links TRBV24-1 to TRBJ2-3; a weak D match, TRBD1 (6 bases). V dropped 4 bases and J dropped 9 bases, with 10 bases sitting between them. Germline V CDR1 and CDR2: KGHDR, SFDVKD. CDR3 length equals 12 residues. The CDR3 is CATSDRDTTQYF. CDR3 DNA: TGTGCCACCAGTGACCGGGACACCACGCAGTATTTT.

The table lists this clone with many counts. V and J are TRBV19 and TRBJ2-1; perhaps D is TRBD1 or TRBD2 (5 bases each). V gave up 0 bases and J gave up 5 bases, with 17 bases separating them. CDR1 is LNHDA, CDR2 SQIVND, per germline (reference sequence). The CDR3 is made up of 17 amino acids. The CDR3 sequence: CASSIDHRTSVNNEQFF. The CDR3 DNA reads as TGTGCCAGTAGTATAGATCACAGGACTTCTGTCAACAATGAGCAGTTCTTC.

The chain employs TRBV3-1 (or the pseudogene TRBV3-2) and TRBJ2-4; 7 bases are shared with TRBD1. The CDR3 is made up of 16 amino acids. Germline loops: CDR1 LGHDT, CDR2 YNNKEL (reference sequence). V shed 3 bases and J 0 bases; nucleotides not matched to a gene: 5. This chain's CDR3 is CASSQGQTLAKNIQYF. The CDR3 DNA sequence: TGTGCCAGCAGCCAGGGACAGACACTAGCCAAAAACATTCAGTACTTC.

The rearrangement links TRBV3-1 (or the pseudogene TRBV3-2) to TRBJ2-3; 8 nucleotides align to TRBD2. Germline V gene lookup returns CDR1 LGHDT and CDR2 YNNKEL (reference sequence). The CDR3 runs 12 residues. The V and J ends lost 0 bases and 12 bases, in that order; junction bases with no gene match: 2. The DNA for the CDR3 is TGTGCCAGCAGCCAAGAGAGCGGGGGCCAGTATTTT. Translating gives CASSQESGGQYF.

This clone was picked up one time. The chain links TRBV6-5 to TRBJ2-5; D might be TRBD2 (5 bases). The V gene lost 2 bases and the J gene lost 5 bases, with 18 bases spanning the gap. The CDR3 covers 16 residues. Germline V gives CDR1 MNHEY, CDR2 SVGAGI. In DNA form, the CDR3 reads TGTGCCAGCAGTTACGCGCCGGGAACCGCGGCGGAGACCCAGTACTTC. This encodes CASSYAPGTAAETQYF.

The rearrangement uses TRBV5-6 and TRBJ1-5; D unclear. The CDR3 spans 17 residues. Germline CDR1 reads SGHDT; CDR2 reads YYEEEE. V gave up 3 bases and J gave up 0 bases, with 16 bases separating them. The CDR3 loop is CASSSFTTPYSNQPQHF. CDR3 DNA: TGTGCCAGCAGCTCCTTCACTACACCATATAGCAATCAGCCCCAGCATTTT.